Below are 20 T cell receptor beta chains sequenced from a single sample in a study of tumor and adjacent non-tumor tissue in lung cancer. RNA was extracted from bulk tissue without any cell sorting. Distant lung tissue was collected more than 3 cm away from the tumor edge. Three rounds of nested PCR, following a modified ARM-PCR protocol, produced the TCRbeta library. TCRdb fed the multiplex PCR reads into MiXCR, producing one record per CDR3 protein. The data contain tens of thousands of distinct CDR3 sequences, about four fifths of them singletons. Material: distant non-tumor lung tissue. The receptors derive from a man aged 60 to 69 with non-small cell lung cancer.

This rearrangement joins TRBV7-2 to TRBJ1-2; D is ambiguous. The length of the CDR3 is 13 residues. V lost 4 bases and J lost 0, with 6 bases in between. From germline, CDR1 is SGHTA and CDR2 FQGNSA. CDR3 sequence reads: CASSSRSNYGYTF. Here the CDR3 DNA reads TGTGCCAGCAGCTCCAGGTCTAACTATGGCTACACCTTC.

Points on this clonotype: A read error may account for a junction end that differs from germline. The chain couples TRBV14 to TRBJ1-4; D uncertain. Germline-derived CDR1 and CDR2 are SGHDN and FVKESK. The CDR3 extends over 13 amino acids. The CDR3 DNA reads as TGTGTCAGCAGCCCTAGAATCGGGGAAATACTGTTTTTT. The encoded protein is CVSSPRIGEILFF.

This clonotype has only one observation. This rearrangement joins TRBV12-3 or TRBV12-4 to TRBJ1-2; no clear D gene. Trimming took 2 bases from V and 5 from J, leaving 12 bases between them. This CDR3 is built from 14 residues. The DNA for the CDR3 is TGTGCCAGCAGTTTAAGTTGGGGAGCTTATGGCTACACCTTC. As protein: CASSLSWGAYGYTF.

As for this clonotype: A read error is likely, as this CDR3 ends without the conserved phenylalanine or tryptophan. The gene calls are TRBV11-3 and TRBJ2-2, with 9 bases lining up with TRBD2. V shed 4 bases and J 10 bases; nucleotides not matched to a gene: 19. CDR3 length equals 18 residues. Germline assignment: CDR1 SGHNT and CDR2 YENEEA. Here the CDR3 reads CASSSWGAGGYRAVELFS. Written as DNA, the CDR3 is TGTGCCAGCAGCTCCTGGGGAGCGGGAGGATACAGAGCCGTGGAGCTGTTTTCT.

V and J are TRBV7-9 and TRBJ2-7, with D tentatively TRBD2 (5 bases). CDR3 length equals 14 residues. Germline assignment: CDR1 SEHNR and CDR2 FQNEAQ (reference sequence). Trimming left V 1 base short and J 3 bases short, with 10 bases between. The CDR3 DNA is TGTGCCAGCAGCTTAGGAGAGACTAACTACGAGCAGTACTTC. Translating it yields CASSLGETNYEQYF.

A word on this clonotype: No conserved phenylalanine or tryptophan is present at the end of the CDR3, so a read error is the likely explanation. The chain recombines TRBV11-2 with TRBJ2-1; D is unclear. CDR1 and CDR2 from the germline V gene are SGHAT and FQNNGV. This CDR3 comprises 15 residues. The CDR3 sequence: CACSLDRSSHNDQFI. The CDR3 nucleotides are TGTGCCTGCAGCTTAGATAGGAGCTCCCACAATGATCAGTTCATC.

Remarks on this clonotype: The junction departs from the called germline gene at one end, perhaps through a read error. The V call is TRBV11-3, the J call TRBJ2-3; tentatively, D is TRBD2 (7 bases). Per germline, CDR1 SGHNT and CDR2 YENEEA. This CDR3 has 16 residues. Here the CDR3 reads CTSSLVAGGRTDMQYF. CDR3 in DNA: TGTACCAGCAGCTTAGTCGCCGGGGGGCGGACAGATATGCAGTATTTT.

Concerning this clonotype: This likely comes from a read error, as the CDR3 has no conserved phenylalanine or tryptophan at its end. The chain carries TRBV11-2 and TRBJ1-2; weak D call: TRBD1 (6 bases). Germline V gene lookup returns CDR1 SGHAT and CDR2 FQNNGV. CDR3 length: 15 amino acids. The CDR3 nucleotides read TGCGCCAGCAATCTCGATGGCAGGGGTAAGTATGGCTACACCCTC. It is translated as CASNLDGRGKYGYTL.

Comments on this clonotype: At one end, the junction sequence differs from germline, possibly due to a read error. The rearrangement joins TRBV11-1 to TRBJ2-1; tentative D call: TRBD2 (5 bases). This CDR3 spans 15 amino acids. Germline CDR1 reads SGHAT; CDR2 reads FQDESV (reference sequence). CDR3 nucleotides: TGTGCCACCAGCTTAGACTCGGGGATCTACAATGAGCAGTTCTTC. Its translation is CATSLDSGIYNEQFF.

About this clonotype: This may come from a read error, since a much larger clone is one base off. The chain uses TRBV6-5 and TRBJ2-6; TRBD1 matches 9 bases. V trimming: 7 bases; J trimming: 8 bases; junction bases outside the gene matches: 12. The CDR3 has 16 amino acids. The germline V gene encodes CDR1 MNHEY and CDR2 SVGAGI. In nucleotides, the CDR3 is TGTGCCAGCAATGAACAGGGGGCGGCCGGGACCAACGTCCTGACTTTC. Protein sequence: CASNEQGAAGTNVLTF.

About this clonotype: The junction differs from germline at one of its ends, possibly a read error. The chain combines TRBV6-5 with TRBJ2-3; D is unresolved. Germline V lookup: CDR1 MNHEY, CDR2 SVGAGI. The CDR3 covers 12 residues. The CDR3 bases are TGTGCCGGCAGTGCAGGCACTGATACGCAGTGTTTT. Translation gives CAGSAGTDTQCF.

This chain connects TRBV20-1 to TRBJ2-3, with TRBD2 matching 7 bases. Trimming removed 6 bases from V and 4 bases from J; junction bases left unmatched: 10. CDR1 is DFQATT and CDR2 is SNEGSKA in the germline V gene (reference sequence). The CDR3 runs 14 residues. This CDR3 is CSALDFRGADTQYF. DNA of the CDR3: TGCAGTGCCTTGGACTTCCGGGGGGCAGATACGCAGTATTTT.

In its sample, this clonotype was seen a few times. The CDR3 does not close with the conserved phenylalanine or tryptophan, likely indicating a read error. The DNA is left out, because the CDR3 cannot be placed on it with certainty; the CDR3 is given as TCRdb lists it. The V call is TRBV20-1, the J call TRBJ2-7; TRBD1, the table's D call, was not compared with the DNA. The CDR3 is 12 amino acids long, termini counted. Germline CDR1 and CDR2: DFQATT and SNEGSKA (reference sequence). The CDR3 here is CSAQTVTYEQYI.

Concerning this clonotype: This may be a read error, as it is one base from a much larger clone. The rearrangement uses TRBV29-1 and TRBJ2-2; the D gene is possibly TRBD1 (7 bases). The CDR3 sequence is 14 residues long. CDR1 SQVTM and CDR2 ANQGSEA come from the germline V gene. The CDR3 spells CSSTGTDNTGGLFF. Here the CDR3 DNA reads TGCAGCTCCACCGGGACAGACAACACCGGGGGGCTGTTTTTT.

Remarks on this clonotype: A read error may be the cause here, since a much bigger clone is one base away. This sequence joins TRBV20-1 and TRBJ2-3; D may be TRBD2 (6 bases). CDR1 is DFQATT and CDR2 is SNEGSKA in the germline V gene (reference sequence). The CDR3 extends over 13 amino acids. CDR3 sequence (DNA): TGCAGTGCCAGGGACTTTACCACATATACGCAGTATTTT. It encodes CSARDFTTYTQYF.

A note on this clonotype: At one end the junction does not follow the germline gene, possibly because of a read error. The chain combines TRBV6-2 or TRBV6-3 with TRBJ2-1; possibly TRBD1 for D (6 bases). The CDR3 extends over 14 amino acids. CDR1 is MNHEY, CDR2 SVGEGT, per germline. This CDR3 is CASTDRTARNEQSF. CDR3 coding DNA: TGTGCCAGCACCGACAGGACAGCACGCAATGAGCAGTCCTTC.

The rearrangement joins TRBV6-1 to TRBJ2-7; no reliable D call. The CDR3 loop spans 12 amino acids. V was shortened by 6 bases and J by 7 bases, with 13 bases between the two germline ends. Germline CDR1 reads MNHNS; CDR2 reads SASEGT. CDR3 region: CASRGTQMEQYF. The CDR3 DNA reads as TGTGCCAGCAGAGGCACTCAGATGGAGCAGTACTTC.

Concerning this clonotype: Relative to the germline gene, one junction end is altered; a read error may explain this. The genes are TRBV20-1 and TRBJ2-7; a weak D match, TRBD2 (6 bases). The CDR3 runs 13 residues. Germline V gene sequence: CDR1 DFQATT, CDR2 SNEGSKA (reference sequence). The CDR3 sequence is CCAREEGPYEHYF. CDR3 bases: TGCTGTGCTAGAGAGGAGGGACCCTATGAGCACTACTTC.

Remarks on this clonotype: The conserved phenylalanine or tryptophan normally closing the CDR3 is absent here, so this likely arose from a read error. V gene TRBV20-1 combines with J gene TRBJ2-3; 8 nucleotides match TRBD2. Per germline, CDR1 DFQATT and CDR2 SNEGSKA (reference sequence). This CDR3 is 16 amino acids long. The CDR3 sequence is CRAGGTTSGRTDTQYI. CDR3 nucleotides: TGCAGGGCCGGGGGTACTACTAGCGGTCGCACAGATACGCAGTATATT.

In the case of this clonotype: One end of the junction fails to match germline, which may point to a read error. The chain joins TRBV6-5 to TRBJ2-7; D may be TRBD2 (5 bases). The CDR3 covers 16 residues. Germline CDR1 and CDR2: MNHEY and SVGAGI. This CDR3 is CASSYSSNGVTYEQYF. In DNA, the CDR3 is TGCGCCAGCAGTTACTCGTCTAACGGGGTCACCTACGAGCAGTACTTC.